This T cell receptor (beta chain) was recovered during a study of T cells in Graves' hyperthyroidism and ophthalmopathy. General study results and limits: Blood also carried most thyroid clonotypes expanded above 0.001.

As concerns this clonotype: Its matching antigen is unknown.

RNA transcripts were the template for amplifying TCR beta CDR3 regions. The HTBI primer set was used in a first-round RT-PCR of the TCR CDR3. In TCRdb, the multiplex PCR reads were re-called with MiXCR into one record per CDR3 protein. The sample shows a few hundred thousand distinct CDR3 sequences, 14% of them seen only once. Blood was obtained at the first hyperthyroidism diagnosis, which preceded any ophthalmopathy symptoms. Input material: blood. The sequence was collected from a woman aged 25 to 45 with Graves' hyperthyroidism that later progressed to Graves' ophthalmopathy.

The CDR3 DNA sequence: TGCAGCGTTGAGCTAGGGGAGACCCAGTACTTC. This translates into CSVELGETQYF. V usage is TRBV29-1 and J usage is TRBJ2-5; D not certain. Trimming shortened V by 3 bases and J by 5 bases, and 7 bases separated the two germline ends. There are 11 residues in the CDR3. CDR1 SQVTM and CDR2 ANQGSEA come from the germline V gene. Full variable domain (missing parts from reference TRBV29-1 and TRBJ2-5): SAVISQKPSRDICQRGTSLTIQCQVDSQVTMMFWYRQQPGQSLTLIATANQGSEATYESGFVIDKFPISRPNLTFSTLTVSNMSPEDSSIYLCSVELGETQYFGPGTRLLVL.